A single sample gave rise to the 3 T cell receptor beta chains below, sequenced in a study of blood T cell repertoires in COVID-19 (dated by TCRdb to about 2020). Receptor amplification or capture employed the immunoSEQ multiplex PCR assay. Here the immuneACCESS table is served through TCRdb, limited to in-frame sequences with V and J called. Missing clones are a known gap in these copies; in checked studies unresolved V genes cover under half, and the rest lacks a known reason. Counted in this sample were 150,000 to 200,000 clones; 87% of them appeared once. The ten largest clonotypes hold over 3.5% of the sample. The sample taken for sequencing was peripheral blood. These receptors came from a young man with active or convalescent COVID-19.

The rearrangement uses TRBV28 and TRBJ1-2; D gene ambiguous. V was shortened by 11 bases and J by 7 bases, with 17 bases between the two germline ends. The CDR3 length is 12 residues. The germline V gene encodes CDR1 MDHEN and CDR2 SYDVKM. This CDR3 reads CAEQSGSSGYTF. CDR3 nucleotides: TGTGCCGAGCAGTCCGGGAGTAGTGGCTACACCTTC.

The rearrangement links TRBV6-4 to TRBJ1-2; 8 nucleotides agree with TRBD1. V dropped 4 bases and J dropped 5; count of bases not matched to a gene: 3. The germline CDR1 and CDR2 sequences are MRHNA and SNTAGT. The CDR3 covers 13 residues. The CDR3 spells CASSATGGYGYTF. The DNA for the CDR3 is TGTGCCAGCAGTGCCACAGGGGGGTATGGCTACACCTTC.

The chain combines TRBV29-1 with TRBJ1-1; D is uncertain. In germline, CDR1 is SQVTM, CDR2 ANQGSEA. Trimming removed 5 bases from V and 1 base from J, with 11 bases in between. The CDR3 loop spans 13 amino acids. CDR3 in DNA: TGCAGCGTTTATCCCAGGTCGAACACTGAAGCTTTCTTT. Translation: CSVYPRSNTEAFF.